The 25 T cell receptor beta chains listed next were all sequenced from one sample in a study of identical twins. TCRdb recomputed calls from the 5' RACE reads with MiXCR, one row per CDR3 protein. The table lists around 370,000 distinct CDR3 sequences, approximately 8.7% of them singletons. The specimen was naive T cells sorted from blood. These receptor sequences come from a woman aged 45 to 65 in good health.

This clonotype has only a few counts. This rearrangement joins TRBV12-3 or TRBV12-4 to TRBJ1-2, with TRBD1 identical over 7 bases. The J segment lost 4 bases and the V segment lost 6 bases, leaving 5 bases of the junction unmatched. This CDR3 is 13 amino acids long. The CDR3 reads CASRVTGVYGYTF. DNA of the CDR3: TGTGCCAGCAGGGTTACAGGGGTCTATGGCTACACCTTC.

This clonotype was seen only a few times. The J gene is TRBJ1-2, the V gene TRBV12-3 or TRBV12-4; 7 bases line up with TRBD1. The junction had 4 bases not matched to a gene; V was cut back by 5 bases and J by 4 bases. This CDR3 contains 13 residues. CDR3 in amino acids: CASSRQGRYGYTF. The CDR3 region has the DNA TGTGCCAGCAGTCGACAGGGACGCTATGGCTACACCTTC.

This chain connects TRBV11-1 to TRBJ2-7, with 7 bases lining up with TRBD1. Trimming removed 4 bases from V and 5 bases from J; junction bases left unmatched: 11. The CDR3 contains 15 residues. Germline V CDR1 and CDR2: SGHAT, FQDESV (reference sequence). The CDR3 nucleotides read TGTGCCAGCAGCTCAGGGGGTACCGAGCGACACGAGCAGTACTTC. As protein: CASSSGGTERHEQYF.

This clonotype has only a few counts. This chain connects TRBV6-1 to TRBJ1-5; D is undetermined. Germline V gives CDR1 MNHNS, CDR2 SASEGT. CDR3 length: 12 amino acids. Trimming left V 6 bases short and J 2 bases short, with 5 bases between. The CDR3 spells CASRDRNQPQHF. The CDR3 DNA reads TGTGCCAGCAGGGACCGCAATCAGCCCCAGCATTTT.

The chain uses TRBV2 and TRBJ2-7; D gene unclear. The CDR3 length is 15 residues. V was clipped by 0 bases and J by 2 bases, with 11 bases between them. Germline assignment: CDR1 SNHLY and CDR2 FYNNEI. CDR3 amino acids: CASSEAQPVTYEQYF. In DNA form, the CDR3 reads TGTGCCAGCAGTGAAGCGCAGCCGGTTACCTACGAGCAGTACTTC.

The J gene is TRBJ2-3, the V gene TRBV3-1; TRBD1 aligns across 7 bases. V gave up 4 bases and J gave up 0 bases; unmatched junction bases: 7. Germline CDR1 reads LGHDT; CDR2 reads YNNKEL (reference sequence). This CDR3 comprises 16 residues. The chain's CDR3 is CASSPRQGLSTDTQYF. CDR3 nucleotide sequence: TGTGCCAGCAGCCCTCGACAGGGATTGAGCACAGATACGCAGTATTTT.

The V gene is TRBV5-1, the J gene TRBJ2-7; D not certain. Trimming pared 7 bases from V and 2 bases from J, leaving 22 bases between. The V gene's germline CDR1 is SGHRS and CDR2 YFSETQ. The CDR3 length is 16 residues. For the CDR3, the DNA is TGCGCCAGCGGCCCCACCCCTAGTGGAGCTACCTACGAGCAGTACTTC. Encoded protein: CASGPTPSGATYEQYF.

This clonotype was counted between two and nine times. This chain uses TRBV14 with TRBJ2-7; weak D call: TRBD2 (6 bases). Trimming took off 0 bases at V and 2 bases at J, with 17 bases between the two ends. Germline V lookup: CDR1 SGHDN, CDR2 FVKESK. The CDR3 covers 17 residues. As DNA, the CDR3 is TGTGCCAGCAGCCAAGATCGGGGACGGAGCGGGCCCTACGAGCAGTACTTC. Its protein is CASSQDRGRSGPYEQYF.

This clonotype was picked up many times. The V and J genes are TRBV12-3 or TRBV12-4 and TRBJ1-2, with 8 nucleotides matching TRBD1. The J segment lost 10 bases and the V segment lost 4 bases, leaving 5 bases of the junction unmatched. The CDR3 spans 12 residues. CDR3 amino acids: CASSSGQGDYTF. The CDR3 DNA is TGTGCCAGCAGTTCCGGACAGGGCGACTACACCTTC.

This clonotype has at least ten counts. The CDR3 loop is CSVALRTRRTQYF. The CDR3, as DNA: TGCAGCGTTGCCCTCAGGACTCGACGGACCCAGTACTTC. The chain couples TRBV29-1 to TRBJ2-5; D possibly corresponds to TRBD2 (5 bases). The CDR3 loop spans 13 amino acids. CDR1 is SQVTM and CDR2 is ANQGSEA in the germline V gene. Trimming left V 4 bases short and J 7 bases short, with 16 bases between.

Turning to this clonotype: This clone may be a read error of a much larger clone one base away. Lacking the conserved final phenylalanine or tryptophan, this CDR3 likely reflects a read error. The chain joins TRBV12-3 or TRBV12-4 to TRBJ2-7; D remains unclear. V was shortened by 3 bases and J by 6 bases, with 6 bases between the two germline ends. The CDR3 is 11 amino acids. The CDR3 protein is CASSLGSEQYL. CDR3 DNA sequence: TGTGCCAGCAGTTTGGGAAGCGAGCAGTACTTA.

The sample holds many counts of this clonotype. The chain carries TRBV12-3 or TRBV12-4 and TRBJ2-7; D remains unclear. V was clipped by 7 bases and J by 8 bases, with 18 bases between them. This CDR3 is 13 amino acids long. The CDR3 DNA is TGTGCCAGCAAACAGAGTGCTTCCGAAAAGCAGTACTTC. Translating it yields CASKQSASEKQYF.

Concerning this clonotype: Lacking the conserved final phenylalanine or tryptophan, this CDR3 likely reflects a read error. The rearrangement links TRBV19 to TRBJ1-2, with D unresolved. The CDR3 is 13 residues long. Trimming removed 1 base at V and 4 bases at J, with 7 bases between. Germline CDR1 is LNHDA and CDR2 is SQIVND (reference sequence). In DNA, the CDR3 is TGTGCCAGTAGTATAGGGTCCGGCTATGGCTACACCTAC. This gives the protein CASSIGSGYGYTY.

Ten or more counts support this clonotype. The chain links TRBV5-5 to TRBJ2-2; tentative D call: TRBD1 (6 bases). Germline V gene sequence: CDR1 SGHKS, CDR2 YYEKEE (reference sequence). The ends were cut back, 2 bases at V and 4 bases at J, with 6 bases in the middle. This CDR3 contains 13 residues. Written as DNA, the CDR3 is TGTGCCAGCAGCTTACAGGGCACCGGGGAGCTGTTTTTT. Translated: CASSLQGTGELFF.

This clonotype was picked up a small number of times. V gene TRBV20-1 combines with J gene TRBJ2-5; 8 nucleotides line up with TRBD2. The CDR3 totals 13 residues. The germline CDR1 and CDR2 sequences are DFQATT and SNEGSKA (reference sequence). J lost 2 bases, V lost 6 bases, and 5 bases had no gene match. In DNA form, the CDR3 reads TGCAGTGCGGCCCGCGGGAGGCAAGAGACCCAGTACTTC. Translation gives CSAARGRQETQYF.

Ten or more counts support this clonotype. The V call is TRBV5-6, the J call TRBJ2-2; D uncertain. CDR1 SGHDT and CDR2 YYEEEE come from the germline V gene. The CDR3 runs to 13 residues. Trimming took 1 base from V and 5 from J, leaving 6 bases between them. As DNA, the CDR3 is TGTGCCAGCAGCTTGATAAGGACCGGGGAGCTGTTTTTT. Its translation: CASSLIRTGELFF.

As DNA, the CDR3 is TGCGCCAGCAGTCTTCGCCCCGGGACAGGGTACTATGGCTACACCTTC. Its translation: CASSLRPGTGYYGYTF. This sequence joins TRBV5-1 and TRBJ1-2; 9 bases map to TRBD1. Per the germline V gene, CDR1 is SGHRS and CDR2 is YFSETQ. V lost 5 bases to trimming and J lost 3 bases; unmatched junction nucleotides: 11. The CDR3 totals 16 residues.

This clonotype was found a few times. The V call is TRBV5-1, the J call TRBJ2-7; D remains ambiguous. This CDR3 has 13 amino acids. V gave up 2 bases and J gave up 0 bases, with 6 bases separating them. From germline, CDR1 is SGHRS and CDR2 YFSETQ. CDR3 bases: TGCGCCAGCAGCTTCAAGGGCTCCTACGAGCAGTACTTC. It encodes CASSFKGSYEQYF.

There are many counts of this clonotype. V is TRBV29-1 and J is TRBJ2-7, with D hard to call. V was pared by 5 bases and J by 4 bases, with 9 bases between. This CDR3 region has 11 residues. Germline loops: CDR1 SQVTM, CDR2 ANQGSEA. This chain's CDR3 is CSVRADYEQYF. Written as DNA, the CDR3 is TGCAGCGTTCGGGCAGATTACGAGCAGTACTTC.

The chain employs TRBV27 and TRBJ2-7, with D hard to call. The CDR3 contains 11 residues. V gave up 7 bases and J gave up 6 bases, with 10 bases separating them. Germline V CDR1 and CDR2: MNHEY, SMNVEV (reference sequence). The CDR3, as DNA: TGTGCCAGCATATGGAAAGGCGAGCAGTACTTC. Translated: CASIWKGEQYF.

The V and J genes are TRBV11-2 and TRBJ2-1, with D possibly being TRBD1 or TRBD2 (5 bases each). CDR1 and CDR2 (germline): SGHAT, FQNNGV. V was pared by 3 bases and J by 9 bases, with 18 bases between. The CDR3 sequence is 15 residues long. The CDR3 spells CASSLKLGGGSEQFF. The CDR3 coding sequence is TGTGCCAGCAGCTTGAAGTTGGGTGGGGGAAGTGAGCAGTTCTTC.

The chain carries TRBV20-1 and TRBJ2-1, with 9 positions matching TRBD2. Germline V lookup: CDR1 DFQATT, CDR2 SNEGSKA (reference sequence). This CDR3 is built from 13 residues. J lost 9 bases, V lost 1 base, and 4 bases had no gene match. The CDR3 sequence is CSARVAGDGEQFF. The CDR3 coding sequence is TGCAGTGCTAGAGTAGCGGGAGATGGTGAGCAGTTCTTC.

This clonotype was counted only a few times. The V call is TRBV14, the J call TRBJ2-2; TRBD2 agrees at 10 bases. The CDR3 is 16 amino acids. J lost 3 bases, V lost 5 bases, and 6 bases had no gene match. Germline V gives CDR1 SGHDN, CDR2 FVKESK. CDR3 nucleotide sequence: TGTGCCAGCAGCTCCTTGACTAGCGGGCACACCGGGGAGCTGTTTTTT. Protein: CASSSLTSGHTGELFF.

The table lists this clonotype with a few counts. This chain connects TRBV4-2 to TRBJ1-1; unclear D gene. Trimming cost V 0 bases and J 2 bases, with 13 bases left between them. Germline loops: CDR1 LGHNA, CDR2 YNFKEQ. The CDR3 extends over 16 amino acids. The CDR3 nucleotides read TGTGCCAGCAGCCAAGATCTTTCCAGGTTCAACACTGAAGCTTTCTTT. Residues: CASSQDLSRFNTEAFF.

This clonotype was seen at least ten times. This rearrangement joins TRBV20-1 to TRBJ2-7, with 10 bases lining up with TRBD1. Per the germline V gene, CDR1 is DFQATT and CDR2 is SNEGSKA (reference sequence). The CDR3 has 14 amino acids. The V segment lost 4 bases and the J segment 6 bases; nucleotides outside the gene matches: 9. CDR3 sequence (DNA): TGCAGTGCTAACATACCGGGACAGGGGATCGAGCAGTACTTC. This gives the protein CSANIPGQGIEQYF.